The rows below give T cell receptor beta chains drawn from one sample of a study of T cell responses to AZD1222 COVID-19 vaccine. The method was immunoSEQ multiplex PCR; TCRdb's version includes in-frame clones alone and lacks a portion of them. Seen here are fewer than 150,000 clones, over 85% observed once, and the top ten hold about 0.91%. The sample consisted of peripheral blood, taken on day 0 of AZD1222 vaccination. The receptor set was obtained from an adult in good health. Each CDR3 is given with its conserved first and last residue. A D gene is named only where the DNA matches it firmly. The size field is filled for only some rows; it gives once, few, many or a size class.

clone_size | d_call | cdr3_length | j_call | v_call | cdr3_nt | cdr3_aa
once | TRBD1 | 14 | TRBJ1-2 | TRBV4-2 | TGTGCCAGCAGCCAGCCCGGGACAGGGGCCGCTTATACCTTC | CASSQPGTGAAYTF
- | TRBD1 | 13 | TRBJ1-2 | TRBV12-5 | TGTGCTAGTGGTTTGACAGGGGGTCTTGGCTACACCTTC | CASGLTGGLGYTF
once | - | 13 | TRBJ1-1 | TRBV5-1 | TGCGCCAGCAGCTTGGTAGCAAACACTGAAGCTTTCTTT | CASSLVANTEAFF
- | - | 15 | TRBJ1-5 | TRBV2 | TGTGCCAGCAGCATTGGACAGCCTTCTGTTCAGCCCCAGCATTTT | CASSIGQPSVQPQHF
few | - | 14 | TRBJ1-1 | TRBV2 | TGTGCCAGCACCCTGGACAGCCTTAACACTGAAGCTTTCTTT | CASTLDSLNTEAFF
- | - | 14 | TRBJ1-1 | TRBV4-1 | TGCGCCAGCAGCCAAGTGACAGGCTACACTGAAGCTTTCTTT | CASSQVTGYTEAFF
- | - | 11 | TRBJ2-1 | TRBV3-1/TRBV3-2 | TGTGCCAGCAGCCAACTCAATGAGCAGTTCTTC | CASSQLNEQFF
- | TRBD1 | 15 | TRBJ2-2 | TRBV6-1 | TGTGCCAGCAGTGAAGACAGGGGTTTAACCGGGGAGCTGTTTTTT | CASSEDRGLTGELFF
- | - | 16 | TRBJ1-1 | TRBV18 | TGTGCCAGCTCACCGAGCAGGACCTACATGAACACTGAAGCTTTCTTT | CASSPSRTYMNTEAFF
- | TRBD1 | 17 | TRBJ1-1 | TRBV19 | TGTGCCAGTATCCCCGACAGGGGGGATGGATTAAGGACTGAAGCTTTCTTT | CASIPDRGDGLRTEAFF
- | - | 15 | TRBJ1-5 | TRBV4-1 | TGCGCCAGCAGCCAAAGGCAGGGACCCAATCAGCCCCAGCATTTT | CASSQRQGPNQPQHF
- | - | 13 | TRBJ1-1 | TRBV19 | TGTGCCAGTAGTAAGCTCCAGAACACTGAAGCTTTCTTT | CASSKLQNTEAFF
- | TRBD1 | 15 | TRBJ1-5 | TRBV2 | TGTGCCAGCAGTGAACGGCAGGGGGTCTATCAGCCCCAGCATTTT | CASSERQGVYQPQHF
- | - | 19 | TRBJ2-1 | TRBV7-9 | TGTGCCAGCAGCCCGCGGGACCTAAGCGTATTAGGCTCCTACAATGAGCAGTTCTTC | CASSPRDLSVLGSYNEQFF
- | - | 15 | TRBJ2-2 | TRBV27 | TGTGCCAGCAGTCCCTCGAACTATTTGTCCGGGGAGCTGTTTTTT | CASSPSNYLSGELFF
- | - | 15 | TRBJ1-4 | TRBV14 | TGTGCCAGCAGCCAACAGGGGCCGATGGGGGAAAAACTGTTTTTT | CASSQQGPMGEKLFF
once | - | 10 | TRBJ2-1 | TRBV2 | TGTGCCAGCAGTTTGCAGAGGGAGTTCTTC | CASSLQREFF
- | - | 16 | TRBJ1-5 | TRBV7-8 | TGTGCCAGCAGCTTAGGGCAAAAGAATAGCAATCAGCCCCAGCATTTT | CASSLGQKNSNQPQHF
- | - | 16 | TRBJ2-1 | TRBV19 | TGTGCCAGTAGTGCCGAAGGAGCAGGTCCCTACAATGAGCAGTTCTTC | CASSAEGAGPYNEQFF
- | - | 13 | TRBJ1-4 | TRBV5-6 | TGTGCCAGCAGCCACAGGGTGGATGAAAAACTGTTTTTT | CASSHRVDEKLFF
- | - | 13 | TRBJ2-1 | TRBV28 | TGTGCCAGCAGGGGGGTTTTCTACAATGAGCAGTTCTTC | CASRGVFYNEQFF
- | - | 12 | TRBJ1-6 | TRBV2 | TGTGCCAGCAGTCCAGGGTTTTCACCCCTCCACTTT | CASSPGFSPLHF
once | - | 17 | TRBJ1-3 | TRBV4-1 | TGCGCCAGCAGCCAAGATCGGACCGAACGCTCTGGAAACACCATATATTTT | CASSQDRTERSGNTIYF
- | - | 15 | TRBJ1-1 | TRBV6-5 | TGTGCCAGCACCACGATCAGGCACAGAAACACTGAAGCTTTCTTT | CASTTIRHRNTEAFF
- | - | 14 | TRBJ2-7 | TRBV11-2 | TGTGCCAGCAGCTTAGATGCTGGAGCCTACGAGCAGTACTTC | CASSLDAGAYEQYF
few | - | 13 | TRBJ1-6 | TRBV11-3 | TGTGCCAGCAGCTTCAATTGGGATTCACCCCTCCACTTT | CASSFNWDSPLHF
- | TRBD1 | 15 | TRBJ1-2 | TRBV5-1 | TGCGCCAGCAGCGTAACAGGGGGCAGAGGATATGGCTACACCTTC | CASSVTGGRGYGYTF
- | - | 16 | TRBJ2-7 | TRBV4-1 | TGCGCCAGCAGCCAGGCTGTAGGGGGGGGCTCGTACGAGCAGTACTTC | CASSQAVGGGSYEQYF
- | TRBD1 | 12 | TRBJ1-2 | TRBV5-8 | TGTGCCAGCAGCTTGGACAGGGGAGGCTACACCTTC | CASSLDRGGYTF
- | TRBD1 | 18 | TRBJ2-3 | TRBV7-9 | TGTGCCAGCAGCTTATTACAGGGGGTATGGGGCGGCACAGATACGCAGTATTTT | CASSLLQGVWGGTDTQYF
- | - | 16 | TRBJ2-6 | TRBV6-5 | TGTGCCAGCAGTTGGAGGGATGCCTCTGGGGCCAACGTCCTGACTTTC | CASSWRDASGANVLTF